The clone carrying this TCR beta chain has ten or more counts. What it binds is unknown. TCRdb redid the calling of the 5' RACE reads with MiXCR, one entry per CDR3 protein. The sample includes fewer than 350,000 distinct CDR3 sequences, over 3.5% of them seen just once. These data are taken from a study of T cells after yellow fever vaccination. Study-wide findings and caveats: In FACS-sorted repertoires, abundant clonotypes from the bulk population could appear as contaminants.

Germline lookup yields CDR1 MGHRA and CDR2 YSYEKL. CDR3 size: 15 residues. V lost 3 bases to trimming and J lost 4 bases; unmatched junction nucleotides: 8. The chain carries TRBV4-1 and TRBJ2-7, with 8 bases lining up with TRBD1. Sequenced here: PBMCs, sampled 15 days after the yellow fever booster vaccination. The clonotype comes from a man aged 18 to 35 who received the YFV17D yellow fever vaccine. The chain's CDR3 is CASSQPDRGRYEQYF. The CDR3 nucleotides read TGCGCCAGCAGCCAGCCAGACAGGGGACGGTACGAGCAGTACTTC.